These 4 T cell receptor beta chains were all obtained from the same sample, sequenced in a study of blood T cells in healthy people across ages. For the second PCR, which ran for 7 to 11 cycles, a sample-barcoded 5' primer and a J-beta primer mix were used. One entry per CDR3 protein, called by TCRdb with MiXCR from the 5' RACE reads. The sample includes 700,000 or so distinct CDR3 sequences, around a fifth of them seen just once. Sequenced sample: blood. The source is an older man in good health.

This chain connects TRBV7-2 to TRBJ2-5; 12 bases agree with TRBD2. The end of the DNA aligns better with TRBJ2-7, so the J call may be wrong. Germline V CDR1 and CDR2: SGHTA, FQGNSA. CDR3 length: 17 residues. The CDR3 loop is CASIGPTSGGISYEQYF. CDR3 DNA sequence: TGTGCCAGCATAGGTCCAACTAGCGGGGGGATTTCCTACGAGCAGTACTTC.

This clonotype was observed a handful of times. This chain joins TRBV20-1 and TRBJ2-3, with D possibly being TRBD2 (5 bases). CDR1 DFQATT and CDR2 SNEGSKA come from the germline V gene (reference sequence). V lost 6 bases and J 1 base, leaving 14 bases between the germline ends. This CDR3 contains 14 residues. As DNA, the CDR3 is TGCAGTGCGCCTGTGGCGGGCGGCACAGATACGCAGTATTTT. Amino acid sequence: CSAPVAGGTDTQYF.

As to this clonotype: At one of its ends the junction is not consistent with the germline gene, which may arise from a read error. This chain uses TRBV12-3 or TRBV12-4 with TRBJ2-5; D is unclear. The J call may be in error: the DNA end matches TRBJ2-1 better. This CDR3 contains 11 residues. The CDR3 region has the DNA TGTGCCGGCAGTTTGTTACACGAGCAGTTCTTC. It encodes CAGSLLHEQFF.

The V and J genes are TRBV12-3 or TRBV12-4 and TRBJ2-7, with TRBD1 matching 8 bases. The CDR3 has 15 amino acids. Unmatched junction bases numbered 9, after V lost 6 bases and J lost 2 bases. In DNA form, the CDR3 reads TGTGCCAGCAGGCCCGCGACAGGGGCGGCCTACGAGCAGTACTTC. It yields the protein CASRPATGAAYEQYF.